The rows below give T cell receptor beta chains drawn from one sample of a study of PD-1 blockade in mismatch repair-deficient tumors. The table came from immunoSEQ multiplex PCR; TCRdb's copy has only in-frame clones and leaves some out. The sample records 100,000 to 150,000 clones, approximately 86% being singletons. The material was peripheral blood, obtained 44 weeks after starting pembrolizumab. Receptors were obtained from an adult with mismatch repair-deficient cancer. Each CDR3 is given with its conserved first and last residue. The order of the fields is V gene, J gene, CDR3 protein.

TRBV11-3,TRBJ2-3,CASSPHGLVAQYF
TRBV21-1,TRBJ1-3,CASSMRTGITFSGNTIYF
TRBV27,TRBJ1-5,CASSPGTYSNQPQHF
TRBV6-6,TRBJ2-7,CASSQTSGGAIYEQYF
TRBV5-1,TRBJ2-1,CASRGGTSPGEQFF
TRBV23-1,TRBJ2-7,CASSQSTGVYEQYF
TRBV7-2,TRBJ2-7,CASSLVHPTYEQYF
TRBV18,TRBJ1-5,CASSPQEGQGANQPQHF
TRBV12-5,TRBJ2-3,CASGGGLERTDTQYF
TRBV7-9,TRBJ2-3,CASSLGTLAGDFWADTQYF